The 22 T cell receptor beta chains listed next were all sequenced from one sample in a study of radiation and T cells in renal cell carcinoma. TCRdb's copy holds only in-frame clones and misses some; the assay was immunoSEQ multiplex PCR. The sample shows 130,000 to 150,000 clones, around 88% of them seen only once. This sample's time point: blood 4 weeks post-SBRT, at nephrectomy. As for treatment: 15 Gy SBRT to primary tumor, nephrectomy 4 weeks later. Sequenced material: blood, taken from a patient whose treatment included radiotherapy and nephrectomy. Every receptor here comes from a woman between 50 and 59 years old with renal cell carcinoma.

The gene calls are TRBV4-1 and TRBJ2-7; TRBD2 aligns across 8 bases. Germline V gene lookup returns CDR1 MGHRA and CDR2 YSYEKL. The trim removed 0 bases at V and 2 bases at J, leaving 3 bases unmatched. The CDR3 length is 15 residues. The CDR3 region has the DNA TGCGCCAGCAGCCAAGAAGGGACTAGAACCTACGAGCAGTACTTC. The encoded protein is CASSQEGTRTYEQYF.

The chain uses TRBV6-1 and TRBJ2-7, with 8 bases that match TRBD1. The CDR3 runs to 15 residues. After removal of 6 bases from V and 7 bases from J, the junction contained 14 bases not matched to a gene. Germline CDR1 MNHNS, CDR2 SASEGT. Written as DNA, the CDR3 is TGTGCCAGCAGACGCCCAGGGGGCACGTCGGAGGAGCAGTACTTC. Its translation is CASRRPGGTSEEQYF.

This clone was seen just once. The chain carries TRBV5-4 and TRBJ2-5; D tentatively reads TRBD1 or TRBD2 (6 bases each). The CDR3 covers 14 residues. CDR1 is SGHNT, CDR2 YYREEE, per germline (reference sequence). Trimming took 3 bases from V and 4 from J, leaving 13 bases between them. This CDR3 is CASSSGGGPETQYF. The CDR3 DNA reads TGTGCCAGCAGCTCAGGTGGGGGGCCAGAGACCCAGTACTTC. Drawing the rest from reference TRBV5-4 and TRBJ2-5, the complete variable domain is ETGVTQSPTHLIKTRGQQVTLRCSSQSGHNTVSWYQQALGQGPQFIFQYYREEENGRGNFPPRFSGLQFPNYSSELNVNALELDDSALYLCASSSGGGPETQYFGPGTRLLVL.

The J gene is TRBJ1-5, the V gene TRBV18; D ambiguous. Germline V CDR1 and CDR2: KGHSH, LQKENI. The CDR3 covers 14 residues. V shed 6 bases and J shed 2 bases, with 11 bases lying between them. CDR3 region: CASSRADGNQPQHF. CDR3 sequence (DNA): TGTGCCAGCTCCCGGGCAGATGGCAATCAGCCCCAGCATTTT.

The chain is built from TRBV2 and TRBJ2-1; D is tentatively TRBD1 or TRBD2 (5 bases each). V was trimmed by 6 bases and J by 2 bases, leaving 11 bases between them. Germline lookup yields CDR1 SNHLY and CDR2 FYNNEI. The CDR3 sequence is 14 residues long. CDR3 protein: CASRRDQTYNEQFF. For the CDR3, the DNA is TGTGCCAGCAGGAGGGACCAAACCTACAATGAGCAGTTCTTC.

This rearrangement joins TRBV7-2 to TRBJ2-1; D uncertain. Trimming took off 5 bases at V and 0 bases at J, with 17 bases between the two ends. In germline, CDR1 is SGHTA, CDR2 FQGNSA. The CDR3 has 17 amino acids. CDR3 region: CASSPLPRTLSYNEQFF. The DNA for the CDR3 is TGTGCCAGCAGCCCCCTACCGCGGACCCTCTCCTACAATGAGCAGTTCTTC.

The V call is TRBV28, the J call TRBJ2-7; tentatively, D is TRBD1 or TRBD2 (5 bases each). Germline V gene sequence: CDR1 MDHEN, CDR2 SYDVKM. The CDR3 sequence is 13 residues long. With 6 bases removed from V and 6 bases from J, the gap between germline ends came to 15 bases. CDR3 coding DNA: TGTGCCAGCAGCGGACCCGGGACGGTCGAGCAGTACTTC. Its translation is CASSGPGTVEQYF.

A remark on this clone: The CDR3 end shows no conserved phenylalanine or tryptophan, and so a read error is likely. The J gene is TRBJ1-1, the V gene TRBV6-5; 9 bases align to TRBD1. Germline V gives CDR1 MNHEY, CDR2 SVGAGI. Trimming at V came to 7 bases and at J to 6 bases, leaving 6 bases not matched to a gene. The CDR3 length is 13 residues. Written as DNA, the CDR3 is TGTGCCAGCATGTGGACAGGGGAGTCTGAAGCTTTCTCT. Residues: CASMWTGESEAFS.

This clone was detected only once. Here the CDR3 DNA reads TGTGCCAGCAGCCTTGCCGGGACAGATACCTACGAGCAGTACTTC. This sequence encodes CASSLAGTDTYEQYF. The V gene is TRBV9, the J gene TRBJ2-7; the match to TRBD1 covers 7 bases. Germline lookup yields CDR1 SGDLS and CDR2 YYNGEE. After removal of 4 bases from V and 2 bases from J, the junction contained 9 bases not matched to a gene. The CDR3 length is 15 residues.

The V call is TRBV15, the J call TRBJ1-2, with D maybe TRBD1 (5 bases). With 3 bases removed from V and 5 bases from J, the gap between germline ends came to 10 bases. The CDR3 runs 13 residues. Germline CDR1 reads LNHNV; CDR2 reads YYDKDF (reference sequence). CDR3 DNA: TGTGCCACCAGCAGGATGACAGATTATGGCTACACCTTC. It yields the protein CATSRMTDYGYTF.

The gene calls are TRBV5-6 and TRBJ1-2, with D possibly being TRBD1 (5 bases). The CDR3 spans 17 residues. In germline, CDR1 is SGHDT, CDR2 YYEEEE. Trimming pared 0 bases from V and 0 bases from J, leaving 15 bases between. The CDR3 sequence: CASSLGSGSISNYGYTF. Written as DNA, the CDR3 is TGTGCCAGCAGCTTGGGTTCAGGGTCCATCTCTAACTATGGCTACACCTTC.

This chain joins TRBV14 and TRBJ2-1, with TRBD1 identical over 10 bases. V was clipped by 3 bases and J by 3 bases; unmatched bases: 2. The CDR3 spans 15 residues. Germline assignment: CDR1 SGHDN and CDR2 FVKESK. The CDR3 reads CASSHGTGVYNEQFF. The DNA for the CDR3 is TGTGCCAGCAGCCACGGGACAGGGGTCTACAATGAGCAGTTCTTC.

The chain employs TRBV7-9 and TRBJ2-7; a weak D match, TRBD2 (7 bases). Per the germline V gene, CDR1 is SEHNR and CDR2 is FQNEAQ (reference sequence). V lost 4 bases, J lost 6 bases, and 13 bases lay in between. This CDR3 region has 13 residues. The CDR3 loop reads CASSSGGPPEQYF. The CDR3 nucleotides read TGTGCCAGCAGCTCCGGGGGGCCCCCCGAGCAGTACTTC.

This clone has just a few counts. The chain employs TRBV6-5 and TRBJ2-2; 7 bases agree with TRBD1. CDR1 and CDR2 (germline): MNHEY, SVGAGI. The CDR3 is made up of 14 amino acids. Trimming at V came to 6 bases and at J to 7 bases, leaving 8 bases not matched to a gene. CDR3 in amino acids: CASREDRVIGELFF. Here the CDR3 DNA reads TGTGCCAGCAGGGAAGACAGGGTAATCGGGGAGCTGTTTTTT.

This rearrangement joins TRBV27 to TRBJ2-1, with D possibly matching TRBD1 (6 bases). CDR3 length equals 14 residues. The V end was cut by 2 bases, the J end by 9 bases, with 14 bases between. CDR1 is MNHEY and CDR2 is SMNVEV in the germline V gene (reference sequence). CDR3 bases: TGTGCCAGCAGTTTAGGTAGCAGGGGAAGTGAGCAGTTCTTC. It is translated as CASSLGSRGSEQFF.

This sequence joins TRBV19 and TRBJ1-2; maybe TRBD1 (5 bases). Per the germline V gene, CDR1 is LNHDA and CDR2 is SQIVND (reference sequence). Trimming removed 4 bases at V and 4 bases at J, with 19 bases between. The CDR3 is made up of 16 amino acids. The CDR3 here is CASSTTGTPGLYGYTF. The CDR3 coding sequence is TGTGCCAGTAGTACAACCGGGACCCCGGGGCTCTATGGCTACACCTTC.

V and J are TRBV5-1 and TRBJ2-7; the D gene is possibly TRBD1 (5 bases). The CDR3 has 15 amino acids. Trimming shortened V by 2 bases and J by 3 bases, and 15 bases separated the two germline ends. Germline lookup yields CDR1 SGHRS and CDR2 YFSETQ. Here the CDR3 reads CASSLIQGGDYEQYF. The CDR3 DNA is TGCGCCAGCAGCTTAATCCAGGGTGGGGACTACGAGCAGTACTTC. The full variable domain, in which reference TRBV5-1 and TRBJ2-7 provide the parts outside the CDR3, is KAGVTQTPRYLIKTRGQQVTLSCSPISGHRSVSWYQQTPGQGLQFLFEYFSETQRNKGNFPGRFSGRQFSNSRSEMNVSTLELGDSALYLCASSLIQGGDYEQYFGPGTRLTVT.

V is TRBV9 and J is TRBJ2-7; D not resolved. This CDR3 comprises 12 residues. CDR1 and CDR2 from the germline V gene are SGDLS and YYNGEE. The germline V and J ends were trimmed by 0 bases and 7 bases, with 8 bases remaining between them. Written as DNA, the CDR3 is TGTGCCAGCAGCGTAGCTGAGGAAGAGCAGTACTTC. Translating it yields CASSVAEEEQYF.

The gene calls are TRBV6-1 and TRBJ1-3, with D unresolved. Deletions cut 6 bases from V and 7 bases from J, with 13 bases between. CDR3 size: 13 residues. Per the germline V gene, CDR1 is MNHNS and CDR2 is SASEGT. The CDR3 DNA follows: TGTGCCAGCAGCCCCACCCGTCGGAACACCATATATTTT. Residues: CASSPTRRNTIYF.

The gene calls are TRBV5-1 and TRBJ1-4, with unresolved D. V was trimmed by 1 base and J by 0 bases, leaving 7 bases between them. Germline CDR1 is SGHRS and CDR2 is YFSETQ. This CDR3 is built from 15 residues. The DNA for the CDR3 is TGCGCCAGCAGCTTGAACGTTGCAACTAATGAAAAACTGTTTTTT. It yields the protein CASSLNVATNEKLFF.

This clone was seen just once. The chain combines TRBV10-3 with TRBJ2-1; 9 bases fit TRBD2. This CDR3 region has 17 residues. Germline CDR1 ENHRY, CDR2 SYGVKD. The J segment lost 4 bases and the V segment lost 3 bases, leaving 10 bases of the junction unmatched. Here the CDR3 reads CAISESRLADGYNEQFF. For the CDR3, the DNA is TGTGCCATCAGTGAATCACGACTAGCGGACGGATACAATGAGCAGTTCTTC.

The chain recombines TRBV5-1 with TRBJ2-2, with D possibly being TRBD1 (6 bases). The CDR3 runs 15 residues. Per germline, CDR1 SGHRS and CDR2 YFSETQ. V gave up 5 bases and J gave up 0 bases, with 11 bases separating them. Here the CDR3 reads CASRAGTSNTGELFF. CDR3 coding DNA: TGCGCCAGCAGGGCCGGGACATCGAACACCGGGGAGCTGTTTTTT.